This T cell receptor (beta chain) was retrieved from a study of cytomegalovirus exposure and HLA in healthy donors. The donors were members of the approximately 120-subject validation cohort (separate from the approximately 670-subject first cohort). About this clone: Its antigen is unknown.

Germline loops: CDR1 LNHDA, CDR2 SQIVND (reference sequence). Losses at the gene ends were 7 bases for V and 5 bases for J; bases not matched to a gene: 8. The CDR3 loop spans 14 amino acids. The data were produced by immunoSEQ multiplex PCR, yet TCRdb's version contains in-frame clones alone and is incomplete. The sample lists approximately 100,000 clones; roughly 92% were seen once. Study findings and constraints: In the roughly 130 validation repertoires, a later analysis found that first-cohort TCR clusters tended to co-occur.

The source of this sequence is a woman in her 30s in good health and CMV-seropositive. The sample consisted of PBMCs. The genes are TRBV19 and TRBJ2-1; 7 nucleotides line up with TRBD2. CDR3 residues: CASNGGRSHNEQFF. Written as DNA, the CDR3 is TGTGCCAGTAATGGCGGGAGAAGCCACAATGAGCAGTTCTTC.